The 11 T cell receptor beta chains below all came from one sample that was sequenced in a study of T-cell memory formation after mild COVID-19. TCRdb re-called the 5' RACE reads with MiXCR, one entry per CDR3 protein. This table has roughly 250,000 distinct CDR3 sequences, around 15% appearing once. Sequenced input: PBMCs or a T cell subset sorted from them (not recorded which). These TCRs come from a man aged 18-30 years who had mild COVID-19 (a few samples of this study predate the infection). Cell type and time point are not known.

This clonotype was picked up a small number of times. The chain couples TRBV29-1 to TRBJ2-7; D remains ambiguous. CDR3 length: 14 amino acids. CDR1 SQVTM and CDR2 ANQGSEA come from the germline V gene. V shed 6 bases and J shed 0 bases, with 15 bases lying between them. CDR3 DNA sequence: TGCAGCGTGGCAGAGAGTTGGAACTCCTACGAGCAGTACTTC. Translated, it gives CSVAESWNSYEQYF.

The sample holds many counts of this clonotype. V is TRBV7-3 and J is TRBJ1-1; D remains ambiguous. This CDR3 is 15 amino acids long. Trimming pared 5 bases from V and 10 bases from J, leaving 23 bases between. CDR1 and CDR2 from the germline V gene are SGHTA and FQGTGA. CDR3 in amino acids: CASSPDGKVGRRAFF. CDR3 nucleotide sequence: TGTGCCAGCAGCCCAGACGGGAAAGTGGGGAGGCGAGCTTTCTTT. The whole variable domain, filled in from reference TRBV7-3 and TRBJ1-1, reads GAGVSQTPSNKVTEKGKYVELRCDPISGHTALYWYRQSLGQGPEFLIYFQGTGAADDSGLPNDRFFAVRPEGSVSTLKIQRTERGDSAVYLCASSPDGKVGRRAFFGQGTRLTVV.

V gene TRBV7-2 combines with J gene TRBJ2-1, with D unclear. CDR1 is SGHTA, CDR2 FQGNSA, per germline. V gave up 4 bases and J gave up 10 bases, with 20 bases separating them. The CDR3 totals 15 residues. CDR3 sequence (DNA): TGTGCCAGCAGCTCGGACCCACCTGGCACTGGGGAGCAGTTCTTC. It codes for CASSSDPPGTGEQFF.

This clonotype has more than one count but fewer than ten. CDR3 DNA sequence: TGTGCCAGCAGCTTTTACGACAAAAAAGCTTTCTTT. This gives the protein CASSFYDKKAFF. This sequence joins TRBV7-2 and TRBJ1-1; no definite D call. Trimming took off 3 bases at V and 9 bases at J, with 11 bases between the two ends. The CDR3 covers 12 residues. Germline values: CDR1 SGHTA, CDR2 FQGNSA.

In its sample, this clonotype was seen a few times. CDR3 loop: CATYRGLDTQYF. DNA of the CDR3: TGTGCCACCTACAGGGGGCTAGATACGCAGTATTTT. This chain uses TRBV28 with TRBJ2-3; TRBD1 matches 9 bases. The CDR3 length is 12 residues. Germline V CDR1 and CDR2: MDHEN, SYDVKM. J lost 5 bases, V lost 10 bases, and 4 bases had no gene match.

This clonotype has a count of ten or more. The chain couples TRBV12-3 or TRBV12-4 to TRBJ2-4, with 8 bases matching TRBD2. The CDR3 runs to 14 residues. Losses at the gene ends were 2 bases for V and 7 bases for J; bases not matched to a gene: 4. DNA of the CDR3: TGTGCCAGCAGTTTATCGGGGGGGTGGAACATTCAGTACTTC. Residues: CASSLSGGWNIQYF.

The chain combines TRBV11-2 with TRBJ2-7, with 7 bases that match TRBD2. The J segment lost 6 bases and the V segment lost 5 bases, leaving 10 bases of the junction unmatched. CDR1 and CDR2 (germline): SGHAT, FQNNGV. The CDR3 totals 14 residues. This CDR3 reads CASSPGLRGVEQYF. For the CDR3, the DNA is TGTGCCAGCAGCCCGGGACTACGGGGGGTCGAGCAGTACTTC.

This clonotype was seen just once. The chain couples TRBV9 to TRBJ2-3, with 7 bases that match TRBD1. V lost 5 bases and J lost 4; bases outside the gene matches: 7. This CDR3 region has 14 residues. Germline CDR1 is SGDLS and CDR2 is YYNGEE. In DNA form, the CDR3 reads TGTGCCAGCAGTGTACAGGGGCCACCAGATACGCAGTATTTT. Amino acid sequence: CASSVQGPPDTQYF.

This clonotype occurred many times. The chain is built from TRBV19 and TRBJ1-5; D is perhaps TRBD1 (5 bases). The CDR3 runs to 16 residues. Germline assignment: CDR1 LNHDA and CDR2 SQIVND (reference sequence). V was pared by 7 bases and J by 6 bases, with 22 bases between. CDR3 sequence reads: CASTSPRGGVGQPQHF. The CDR3 nucleotides are TGTGCCAGTACCTCCCCGAGGGGAGGGGTAGGTCAGCCCCAGCATTTT.

This clonotype was counted ten times or more. V usage is TRBV7-3 and J usage is TRBJ1-1; TRBD1 is a possible D gene (5 bases). CDR1 is SGHTA, CDR2 FQGTGA, per germline. The CDR3 consists of 13 residues. Trimming cost V 5 bases and J 1 base, with 8 bases left between them. CDR3 loop: CASSTQGNTEAFF. The CDR3 DNA reads TGTGCCAGCAGCACTCAGGGGAACACTGAAGCTTTCTTT.

The V and J genes are TRBV20-1 and TRBJ2-7, with D perhaps given as TRBD1 or TRBD2 (5 bases each). The CDR3 has 15 amino acids. V was clipped by 0 bases and J by 2 bases, with 14 bases between them. Germline V gene data show CDR1 as DFQATT and CDR2 as SNEGSKA (reference sequence). The CDR3 here is CSARDFKRTTYEQYF. The CDR3, as DNA: TGCAGTGCTAGAGATTTCAAGCGGACAACCTACGAGCAGTACTTC.